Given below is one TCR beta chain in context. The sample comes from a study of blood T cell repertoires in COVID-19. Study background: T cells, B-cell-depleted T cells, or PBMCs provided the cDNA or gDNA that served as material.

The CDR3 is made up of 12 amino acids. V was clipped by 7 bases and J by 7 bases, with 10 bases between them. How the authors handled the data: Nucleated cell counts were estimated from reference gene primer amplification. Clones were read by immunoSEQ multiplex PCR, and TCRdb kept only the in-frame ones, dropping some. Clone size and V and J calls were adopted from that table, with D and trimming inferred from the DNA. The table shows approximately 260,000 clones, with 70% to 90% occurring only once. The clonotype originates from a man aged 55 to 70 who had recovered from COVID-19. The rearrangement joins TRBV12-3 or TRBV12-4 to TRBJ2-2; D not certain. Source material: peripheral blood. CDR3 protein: CASTTNLGELFF. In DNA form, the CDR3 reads TGTGCCAGCACCACTAACCTCGGGGAGCTGTTTTTT.